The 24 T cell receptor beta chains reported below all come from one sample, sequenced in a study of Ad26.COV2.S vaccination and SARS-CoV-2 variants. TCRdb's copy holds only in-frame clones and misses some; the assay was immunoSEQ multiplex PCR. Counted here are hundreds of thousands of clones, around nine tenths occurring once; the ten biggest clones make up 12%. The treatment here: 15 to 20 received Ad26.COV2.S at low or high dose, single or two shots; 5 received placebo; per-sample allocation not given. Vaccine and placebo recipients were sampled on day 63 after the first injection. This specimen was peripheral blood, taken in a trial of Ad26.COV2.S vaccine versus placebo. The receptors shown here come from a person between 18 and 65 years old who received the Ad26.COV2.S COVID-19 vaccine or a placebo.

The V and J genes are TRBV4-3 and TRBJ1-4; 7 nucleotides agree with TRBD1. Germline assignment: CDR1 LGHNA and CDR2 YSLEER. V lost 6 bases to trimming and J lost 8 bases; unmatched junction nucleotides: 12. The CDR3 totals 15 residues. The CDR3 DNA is TGCGCCAGCAGAAGAGCGACAGGGATAGGCGAAAAACTGTTTTTT. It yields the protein CASRRATGIGEKLFF.

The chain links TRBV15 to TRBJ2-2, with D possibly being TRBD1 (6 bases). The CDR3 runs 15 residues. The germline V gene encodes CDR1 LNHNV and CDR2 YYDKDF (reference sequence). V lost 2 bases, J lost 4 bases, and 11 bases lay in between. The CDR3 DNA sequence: TGTGCCACCAGCAGAAGTGGCAGGGGCACCGGGGAGCTGTTTTTT. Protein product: CATSRSGRGTGELFF.

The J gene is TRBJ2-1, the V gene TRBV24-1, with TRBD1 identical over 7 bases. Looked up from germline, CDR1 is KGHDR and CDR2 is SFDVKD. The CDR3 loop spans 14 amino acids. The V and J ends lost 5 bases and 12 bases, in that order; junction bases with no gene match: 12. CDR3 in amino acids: CATSASGQVTRQFF. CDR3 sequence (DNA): TGTGCCACCAGTGCCTCAGGACAGGTCACGCGGCAGTTCTTC.

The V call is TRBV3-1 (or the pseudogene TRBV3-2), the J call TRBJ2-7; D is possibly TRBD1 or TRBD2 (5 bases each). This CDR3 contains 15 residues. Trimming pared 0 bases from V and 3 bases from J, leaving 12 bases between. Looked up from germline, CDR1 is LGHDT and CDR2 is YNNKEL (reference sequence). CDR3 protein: CASSQETGPDYEQYF. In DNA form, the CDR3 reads TGTGCCAGCAGCCAAGAGACGGGACCCGACTACGAGCAGTACTTC.

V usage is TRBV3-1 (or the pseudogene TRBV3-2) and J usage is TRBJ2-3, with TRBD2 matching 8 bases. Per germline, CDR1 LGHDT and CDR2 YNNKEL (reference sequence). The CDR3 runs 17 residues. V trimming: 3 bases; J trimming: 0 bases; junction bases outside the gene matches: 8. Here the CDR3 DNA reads TGTGCCAGCAGCCACGGGACTAGACTTACTAGCACAGATACGCAGTATTTT. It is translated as CASSHGTRLTSTDTQYF.

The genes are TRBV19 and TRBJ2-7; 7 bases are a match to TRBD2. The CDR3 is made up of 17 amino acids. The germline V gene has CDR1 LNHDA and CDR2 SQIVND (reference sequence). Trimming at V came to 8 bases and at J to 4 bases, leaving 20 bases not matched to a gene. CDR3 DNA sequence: TGTGCCAGTCCAATGGGGGTTAGGCGGACTAGGTTTTACGAGCAGTACTTC. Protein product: CASPMGVRRTRFYEQYF.

The CDR3 DNA is TGCGCCAGCAGCCGAGGGATGGACCGGGGCTATGGCTACACCTTC. Translation gives CASSRGMDRGYGYTF. V is TRBV5-1 and J is TRBJ1-2; D remains ambiguous. Germline V gene lookup returns CDR1 SGHRS and CDR2 YFSETQ. The CDR3 loop spans 15 amino acids. V lost 4 bases and J 4 bases, leaving 17 bases between the germline ends.

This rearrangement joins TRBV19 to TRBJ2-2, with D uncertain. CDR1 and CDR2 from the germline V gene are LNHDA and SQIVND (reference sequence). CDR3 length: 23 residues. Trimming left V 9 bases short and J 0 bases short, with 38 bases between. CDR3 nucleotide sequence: TGTGCCAGGGGATCCTCCGGGTTGTCATGCCTCCCGCCCACCCTCGCGAACACCGGGGAGCTGTTTTTT. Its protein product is CARGSSGLSCLPPTLANTGELFF.

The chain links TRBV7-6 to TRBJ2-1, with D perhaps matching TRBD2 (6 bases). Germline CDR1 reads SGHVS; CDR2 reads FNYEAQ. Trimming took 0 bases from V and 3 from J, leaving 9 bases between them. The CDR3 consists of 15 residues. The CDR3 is CASSLAAAGYNEQFF. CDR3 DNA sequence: TGTGCCAGCAGCTTAGCAGCAGCGGGCTACAATGAGCAGTTCTTC.

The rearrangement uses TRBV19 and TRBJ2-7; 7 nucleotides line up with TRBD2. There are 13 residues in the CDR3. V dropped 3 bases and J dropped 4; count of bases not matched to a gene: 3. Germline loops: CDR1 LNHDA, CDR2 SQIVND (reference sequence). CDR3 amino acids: CASSISSGYEQYF. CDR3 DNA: TGTGCCAGTAGTATCTCTAGCGGATACGAGCAGTACTTC.

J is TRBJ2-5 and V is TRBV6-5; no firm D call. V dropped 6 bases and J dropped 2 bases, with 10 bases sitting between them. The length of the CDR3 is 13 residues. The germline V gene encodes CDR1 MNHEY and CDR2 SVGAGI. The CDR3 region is CASSRRDQETQYF. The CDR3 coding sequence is TGTGCCAGCAGCCGTAGAGATCAAGAGACCCAGTACTTC.

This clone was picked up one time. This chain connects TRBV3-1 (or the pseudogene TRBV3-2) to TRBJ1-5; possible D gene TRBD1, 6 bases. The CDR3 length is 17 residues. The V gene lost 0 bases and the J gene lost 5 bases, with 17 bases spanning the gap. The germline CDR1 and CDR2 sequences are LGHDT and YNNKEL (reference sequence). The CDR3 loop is CASSQEDQRGGHQPQHF. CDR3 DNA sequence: TGTGCCAGCAGCCAAGAAGATCAGAGGGGGGGGCATCAGCCCCAGCATTTT.

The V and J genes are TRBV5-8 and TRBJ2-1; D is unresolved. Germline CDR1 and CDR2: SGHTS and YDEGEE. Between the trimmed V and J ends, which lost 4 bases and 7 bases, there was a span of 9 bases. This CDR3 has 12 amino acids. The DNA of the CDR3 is TGTGCCAGCAGCGGGATTACGAATGAGCAGTTCTTC. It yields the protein CASSGITNEQFF.

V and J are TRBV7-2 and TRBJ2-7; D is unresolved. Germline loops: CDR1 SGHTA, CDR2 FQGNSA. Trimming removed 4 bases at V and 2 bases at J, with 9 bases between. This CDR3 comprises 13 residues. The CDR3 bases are TGTGCCAGCAGCTCCTGGGCCACCTACGAGCAGTACTTC. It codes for CASSSWATYEQYF.

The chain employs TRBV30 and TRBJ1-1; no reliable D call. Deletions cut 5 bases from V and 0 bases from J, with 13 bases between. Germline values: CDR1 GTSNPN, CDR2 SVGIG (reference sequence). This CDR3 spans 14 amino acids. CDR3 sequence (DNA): TGTGCCTGGGACTTAGGAGGGCTGAACACTGAAGCTTTCTTT. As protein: CAWDLGGLNTEAFF.

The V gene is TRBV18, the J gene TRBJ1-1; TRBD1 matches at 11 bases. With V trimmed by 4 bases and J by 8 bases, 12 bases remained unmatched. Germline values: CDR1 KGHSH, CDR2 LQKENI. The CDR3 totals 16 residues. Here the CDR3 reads CASSRPLGQGDREAFF. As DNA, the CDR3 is TGTGCCAGCTCACGACCCCTGGGACAGGGGGACCGAGAAGCTTTCTTT.

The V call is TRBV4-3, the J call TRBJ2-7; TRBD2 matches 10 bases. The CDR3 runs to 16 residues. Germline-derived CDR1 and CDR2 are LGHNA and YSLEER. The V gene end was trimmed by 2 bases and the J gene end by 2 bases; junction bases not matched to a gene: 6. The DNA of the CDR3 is TGCGCCAGCAGCCAACTCACTAGCGGGACGACCTACGAGCAGTACTTC. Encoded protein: CASSQLTSGTTYEQYF.

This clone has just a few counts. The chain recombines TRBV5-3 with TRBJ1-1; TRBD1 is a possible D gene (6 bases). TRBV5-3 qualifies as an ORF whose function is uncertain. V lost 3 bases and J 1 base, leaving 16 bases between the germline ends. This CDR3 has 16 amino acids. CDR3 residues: CARSSPFTGQNTEAFF. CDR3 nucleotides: TGTGCCAGAAGCTCCCCATTTACAGGGCAGAACACTGAAGCTTTCTTT.

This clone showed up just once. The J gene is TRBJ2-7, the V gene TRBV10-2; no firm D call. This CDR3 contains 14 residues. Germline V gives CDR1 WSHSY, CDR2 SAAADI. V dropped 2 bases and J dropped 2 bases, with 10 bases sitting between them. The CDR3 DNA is TGCGCCAGCAGTGAGCCCTTGTTGCCCTACGAGCAGTACTTC. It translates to CASSEPLLPYEQYF.

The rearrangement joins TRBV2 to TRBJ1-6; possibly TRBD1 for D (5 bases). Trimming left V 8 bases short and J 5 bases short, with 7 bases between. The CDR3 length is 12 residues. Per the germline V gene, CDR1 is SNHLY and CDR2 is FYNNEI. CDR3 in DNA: TGTGCCAGCCAGGGTAATAATTCACCCCTCCACTTT. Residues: CASQGNNSPLHF.

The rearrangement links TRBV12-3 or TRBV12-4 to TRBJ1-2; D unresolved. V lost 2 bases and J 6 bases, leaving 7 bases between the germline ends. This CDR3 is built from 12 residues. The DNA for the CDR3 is TGTGCCAGCAGTTTACGGGTCGATGGCTACACCTTC. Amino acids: CASSLRVDGYTF.

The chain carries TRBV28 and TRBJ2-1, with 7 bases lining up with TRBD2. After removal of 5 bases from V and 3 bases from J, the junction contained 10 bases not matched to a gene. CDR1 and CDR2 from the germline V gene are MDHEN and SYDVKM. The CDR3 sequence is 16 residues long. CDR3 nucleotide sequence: TGTGCCAGCAGTCAATCCTGGGACTACCGCTACAATGAGCAGTTCTTC. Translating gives CASSQSWDYRYNEQFF.

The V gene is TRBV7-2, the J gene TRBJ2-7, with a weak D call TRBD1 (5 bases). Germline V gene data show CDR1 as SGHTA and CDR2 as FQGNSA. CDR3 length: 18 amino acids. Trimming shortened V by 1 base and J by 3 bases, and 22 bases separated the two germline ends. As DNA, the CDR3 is TGTGCCAGCAGCTTAGTATCTGGGGCTAGTACTAAATACTACGAGCAGTACTTC. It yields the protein CASSLVSGASTKYYEQYF.

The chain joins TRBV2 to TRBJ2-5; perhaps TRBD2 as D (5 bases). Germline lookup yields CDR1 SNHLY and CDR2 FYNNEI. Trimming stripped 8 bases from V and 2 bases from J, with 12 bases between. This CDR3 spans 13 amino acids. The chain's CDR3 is CASSIREQETQYF. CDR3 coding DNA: TGTGCCAGCTCCATAAGGGAGCAAGAGACCCAGTACTTC.